This TCR beta chain came from a study of T cells after yellow fever vaccination (dated by TCRdb to the late 2010s). About the full investigation: The SMART-Seq v4 Ultra Low Input RNA kit was used to prepare libraries from fractions with low cell numbers. To follow T-cell clones before and after both primary and booster YFV17D yellow fever vaccination, bulk TCR alpha and beta repertoires underwent longitudinal sequencing. Blood samples were taken at several timepoints before and after primary and secondary immunization, and bulk PBMC replicates and cell subsets were isolated. Two healthy male donors made up the cohort, one aged 18 to 29 years and the other aged 30 to 40 years. Study-level results and caveats: After the booster, most of the clones that had expanded following primary vaccination were detected again (approximately 95% of CD4 and around 88% of CD8), which suggests that memory was broadly maintained. Only two donors were included in the study, so the extent to which the findings can be generalized is limited. A small share of clonotypes was detected in both CD4 and CD8 compartments, with the overlap likely arising from convergent recombination. Because abundant contaminating clonotypes from the bulk population could be contained in FACS-sorted repertoires, computational filtering was required. The secondary T-cell response was weaker than the primary response but faster, peaking on day 5 instead of day 15.

These reads were obtained on an Illumina NovaSeq 6000. TCR cDNA was made using 5'RACE template switching, a step that added a universal primer site and unique molecular identifiers. Priming of cDNA synthesis was performed from both the TCR alpha and TCR beta constant segments. Two PCR steps were used to amplify libraries, with sample barcodes and sequencing adapters being added in the second step. Sequencing of libraries was performed on Illumina HiSeq 2500 (2x100 bp) or NovaSeq (2x150 bp). Processing in the source paper ran as follows. Demultiplexing of reads and collapsing into UMI consensus sequences were performed with MIGEC, and V(D)J alignment was carried out with MiXCR. Vaccine-responding clonotypes were identified with edgeR using replicate PBMC samples, with FDR below 0.01 and a log2 fold change above 5 up to day 15 being required. CD4 or CD8 identity was assigned to each bulk clonotype according to whether the clonotype was present at higher abundance in the sequenced CD4 repertoire or the sequenced CD8 repertoire. TCRdb reran the public reads through fastp at Q25 and MiXCR, keeping productive beta chains. All rows with the same CDR3 protein become a single entry with the most common DNA and genes. V and J calls and clone size were set by TCRdb, not the authors. The sample profile shows around 320,000 distinct CDR3 sequences; around 10% of them were found once. Together, the top ten hold less than 3.5% of the sample.

To note about this clonotype: Its antigen remains unidentified. Base quality data are lacking; no much larger clone is found one base away.

Reading from cysteine to phenylalanine, the CDR3 counts 16 amino acids. Of the read, only the CDR3 DNA is kept; its 48 bases are in frame from base 1. CDR1 and CDR2 are drawn from the germline V gene (reference sequence): LNHNV, YYDKDF. Trimming removed 1 base from V and 6 bases from J, leaving 15 bases between the germline ends. Interpreted using the paper, the treatment or condition label stands for: live attenuated yellow fever vaccine strain. A standard Ficoll-Paque protocol was used to isolate PBMCs from peripheral blood. Dynabeads CD4 and CD8 positive selection kits were used to isolate CD4 and CD8 T-cell fractions. RNA was extracted with TriZol from bulk PBMCs, CD4 and CD8 fractions, and dextramer-positive and dextramer-negative fractions.

This clonotype was obtained from a man younger than 35 who received the YFV17D yellow fever vaccine. Specimen: CD4+ T cells sorted from PBMCs, collected 45 days after the yellow fever booster vaccination. The chain joins TRBV15 to TRBJ1-4; there is no confident call for the D gene. The bases read TGTGCCACCAGCAGAGTCTTGGGCCTTAGGGATGAAAAACTGTTTTTT. Translation gives CATSRVLGLRDEKLFF.